These 4 T cell receptor beta chains share one sample of origin, sequenced in a study of post-analysis software for immune sequencing data. Their antigens are not known. Unique-molecular-identifier-tagged TCR beta cDNA libraries were used. From the PCR reads, TCRdb called clonotypes with MiXCR, one entry per CDR3 protein. The sample records 350,000 to 450,000 distinct CDR3 sequences, approximately 39% being singletons. Findings and limits, study-wide: Elevated frequency relative to controls characterized several TRBV segments in patients, TRBV5-6, TRBV5-1 and TRBV20-1 among them.

The material sequenced was blood. These receptors were taken from a girl under 10 years old with multiple sclerosis.

A remark on this clonotype: The CDR3 carries no conserved terminal phenylalanine or tryptophan, so it likely arises from a read error. The rearrangement joins TRBV12-3 or TRBV12-4 to TRBJ2-3, with 8 positions matching TRBD1. This CDR3 is built from 15 residues. This CDR3 reads CAGRGPGQATDTQYS. The CDR3 coding sequence is TGTGCCGGCAGAGGGCCGGGACAGGCCACAGATACGCAGTATTCT.

This sequence joins TRBV5-1 and TRBJ2-7; D is undetermined. The CDR3 is 12 amino acids. Trimming removed 0 bases from V and 6 bases from J, with 7 bases in between. Germline V CDR1 and CDR2: SGHRS, YFSETQ. Here the CDR3 reads CASSLEAAEQYF. The CDR3 nucleotides are TGCGCCAGCAGCTTGGAGGCTGCCGAGCAGTACTTC.

The gene calls are TRBV20-1 and TRBJ2-7, with D possibly TRBD2 on 7 matching bases. Trimming stripped 6 bases from V and 3 bases from J, with 21 bases between. Germline V lookup: CDR1 DFQATT, CDR2 SNEGSKA (reference sequence). This CDR3 contains 15 residues. The CDR3 DNA is TGCAGTGCGTCGGGGGGACACCGTATTGTCTACGAGCAGTACTTC. Translation gives CSASGGHRIVYEQYF.

V gene TRBV5-1 combines with J gene TRBJ2-1; D unresolved. Looked up from germline, CDR1 is SGHRS and CDR2 is YFSETQ. This CDR3 has 13 amino acids. Trimming took off 2 bases at V and 6 bases at J, with 9 bases between the two ends. For the CDR3, the DNA is TGCGCCAGCAGCTTCTTTAACTGCAATGAGCAGTTCTTC. Translating it yields CASSFFNCNEQFF.